Below, 2 T cell receptor beta chains from the same sample are listed, as sequenced in a study of human T cells and chemical hapten exposure. TCRdb independently ran MiXCR on the RACE reads; one entry per CDR3 protein. The sample carries some 84,000 distinct CDR3 sequences, about 10% recorded once. Time point defined: patch test 2, 6 weeks after DPC sensitization. Treatment noted: therapeutic diphenylcyclopropenone sensitization with weekly scalp DPC. Sequences were derived from whole blood, sampled in connection with sensitization to the hapten diphenylcyclopropenone (DPC). These receptors were collected from a woman in her 50s with alopecia areata. Some clones in this sample may be carry-over from other donors' samples.

This clonotype was picked up many times. The rearrangement joins TRBV29-1 to TRBJ1-1; D may be TRBD1 (6 bases). CDR1 is SQVTM and CDR2 is ANQGSEA in the germline V gene. The length of the CDR3 is 12 residues. Trimming took off 6 bases at V and 1 base at J, with 9 bases between the two ends. CDR3 nucleotides: TGCAGCGTGCAGACAGGGAACACTGAAGCTTTCTTT. This codes for CSVQTGNTEAFF.

This clonotype was detected a few times. The rearrangement uses TRBV24-1 and TRBJ2-1; possibly TRBD2 for D (5 bases). The CDR3 is 16 amino acids. Trimming shortened V by 4 bases and J by 0 bases, and 12 bases separated the two germline ends. CDR1 is KGHDR and CDR2 is SFDVKD in the germline V gene. The CDR3 DNA reads as TGTGCCACCAGTGAGGTAGAGGGAAGCTCCTACAATGAGCAGTTCTTC. This encodes CATSEVEGSSYNEQFF.